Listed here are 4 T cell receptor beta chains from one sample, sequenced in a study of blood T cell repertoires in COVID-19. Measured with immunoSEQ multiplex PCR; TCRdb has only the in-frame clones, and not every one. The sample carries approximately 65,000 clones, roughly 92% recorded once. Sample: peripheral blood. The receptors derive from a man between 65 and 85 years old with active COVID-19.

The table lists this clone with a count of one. CDR3 bases: TGTGCCAGCAGCTTTGGGGGGGGGAAAGAGACCCAGTACTTC. Protein: CASSFGGGKETQYF. This rearrangement joins TRBV7-9 to TRBJ2-5; 7 positions match TRBD2. V was clipped by 3 bases and J by 3 bases; unmatched bases: 4. Germline V gives CDR1 SEHNR, CDR2 FQNEAQ (reference sequence). The CDR3 sequence is 14 residues long. The entire variable domain, with the rest obtained from reference TRBV7-9 and TRBJ2-5, is as follows: DTGVSQNPRHKITKRGQNVTFRCDPISEHNRLYWYRQTLGQGPEFLTYFQNEAQLEKSRLLSDRFSAERPKGSFSTLEIQRTEQGDSAMYLCASSFGGGKETQYFGPGTRLLVL.

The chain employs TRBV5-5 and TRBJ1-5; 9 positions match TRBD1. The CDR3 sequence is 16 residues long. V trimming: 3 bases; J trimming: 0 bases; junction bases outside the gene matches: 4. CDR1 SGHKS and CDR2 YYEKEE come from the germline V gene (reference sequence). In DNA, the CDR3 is TGTGCCAGCAGCTCTATACAGGGGGCTAGCAATCAGCCCCAGCATTTT. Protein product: CASSSIQGASNQPQHF.

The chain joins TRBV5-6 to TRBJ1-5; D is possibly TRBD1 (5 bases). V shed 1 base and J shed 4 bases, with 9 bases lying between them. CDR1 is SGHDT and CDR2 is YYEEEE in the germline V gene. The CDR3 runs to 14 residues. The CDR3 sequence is CASSLLGGNQPQHF. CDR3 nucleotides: TGTGCCAGCAGCTTGTTGGGGGGAAATCAGCCCCAGCATTTT. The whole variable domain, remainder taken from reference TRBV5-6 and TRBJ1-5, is DAGVTQSPTHLIKTRGQQVTLRCSPKSGHDTVSWYQQALGQGPQFIFQYYEEEERQRGNFPDRFSGHQFPNYSSELNVNALLLGDSALYLCASSLLGGNQPQHFGDGTRLSIL.

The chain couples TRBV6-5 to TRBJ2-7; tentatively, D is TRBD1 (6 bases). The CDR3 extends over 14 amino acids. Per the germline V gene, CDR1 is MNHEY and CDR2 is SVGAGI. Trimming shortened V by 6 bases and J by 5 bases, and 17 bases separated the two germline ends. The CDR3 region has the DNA TGTGCCAGCAGGGGGGCAGGGGAAAGGAACGAGCAGTACTTC. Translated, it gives CASRGAGERNEQYF.